The following is a TCR beta chain sequence with its context. This sample was included in a study of blood T cell repertoires in COVID-19. Study-wide context: From T cells, B-cell-depleted T cells, or PBMCs came the material, which was cDNA or gDNA.

Germline CDR1 and CDR2: SGHNT and YYREEE (reference sequence). This CDR3 has 13 amino acids. With 3 bases removed from V and 6 bases from J, the gap between germline ends came to 13 bases. Recruitment covered about two dozen US areas and drew participants whose ages spanned about 18 to 100 years. Cohort allocation depended upon clinical history that participants reported. This table comes from immunoSEQ multiplex PCR, and its TCRdb copy is limited to in-frame clones, with some not included. The sample consists of approximately 450,000 clones, 80% to 90% of them appearing once. The origin of this receptor is a man aged 30 to 39 who had recovered from COVID-19. V usage is TRBV5-4 and J usage is TRBJ2-7; D possibly corresponds to TRBD2 (6 bases). The sequencing input was PBMCs or T cells enriched from blood (not recorded which). CDR3: CASSSRDFGEQYF. CDR3 DNA: TGTGCCAGCAGCTCGCGGGATTTCGGCGAGCAGTACTTC.